This T cell receptor (beta chain) was captured by sequencing in a study of blood T cell repertoires in COVID-19. Study-level information: Material from acute and convalescent COVID-19 was sourced from the United States, Italy and Spain.

Per germline, CDR1 MNHNS and CDR2 SASEGT. Trimming shortened V by 2 bases and J by 7 bases, and 9 bases separated the two germline ends. The CDR3 extends over 14 amino acids. Each participant's cohort was designated according to participant-reported clinical history. The protocol was immunoSEQ multiplex PCR, while the TCRdb copy is restricted to in-frame clones and leaves out a portion. This sample has approximately 400,000 clones, with 87% found just once. The clonotype comes from a man younger than 45 who had recovered from COVID-19. The specimen was PBMCs or T cells enriched from blood (not recorded which). The chain combines TRBV6-1 with TRBJ1-6; D is undetermined. In nucleotides, the CDR3 is TGTGCCAGCAGTGAACGGACTAACAATTCACCCCTCCACTTT. Amino acids: CASSERTNNSPLHF.